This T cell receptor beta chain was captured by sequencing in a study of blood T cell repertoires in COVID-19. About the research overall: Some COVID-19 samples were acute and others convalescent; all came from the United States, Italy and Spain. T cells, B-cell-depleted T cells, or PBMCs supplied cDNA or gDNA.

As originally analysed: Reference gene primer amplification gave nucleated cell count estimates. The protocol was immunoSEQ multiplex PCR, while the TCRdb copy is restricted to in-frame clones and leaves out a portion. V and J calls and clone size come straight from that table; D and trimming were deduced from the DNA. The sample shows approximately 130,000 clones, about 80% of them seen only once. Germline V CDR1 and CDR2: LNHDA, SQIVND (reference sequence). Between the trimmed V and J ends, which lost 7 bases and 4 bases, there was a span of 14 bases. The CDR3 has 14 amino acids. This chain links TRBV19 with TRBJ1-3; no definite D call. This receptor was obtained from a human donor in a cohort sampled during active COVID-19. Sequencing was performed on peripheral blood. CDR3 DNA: TGTGCCAGTACGACCCAACCGGAGGGAAACACCATATATTTT. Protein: CASTTQPEGNTIYF.